Below are 12 T cell receptor beta chains sequenced from a single sample in a study of T cells in Graves' hyperthyroidism and ophthalmopathy. Authors of the study amplified TCR beta CDR3 regions from RNA transcripts. A first-round RT-PCR of the TCR CDR3 used the HTBI primer set. TCRdb reprocessed the multiplex PCR reads via MiXCR and lists one record per CDR3 protein. The sample yields 550,000 to 600,000 distinct CDR3 sequences, approximately 15% seen once. Source material: blood. These TCRs come from a woman aged 18 to 35 with Graves' ophthalmopathy.

At least ten counts were recorded for this clonotype. The genes are TRBV6-6 and TRBJ2-7; tentatively, D is TRBD1 (5 bases). V was cut by 2 bases and J by 4 bases, with 12 bases left in between. The CDR3 is 14 residues long. Germline assignment: CDR1 MNHNY and CDR2 SVGAGI (reference sequence). CDR3 sequence (DNA): TGTGCCAGCAGTTACCCATCGACAGTATACGAGCAGTACTTC. Translated: CASSYPSTVYEQYF.

The chain has TRBV27 and TRBJ1-2, with 9 nucleotides matching TRBD1. CDR3 length: 14 amino acids. With V trimmed by 2 bases and J by 8 bases, 6 bases remained unmatched. CDR1 and CDR2 from the germline V gene are MNHEY and SMNVEV (reference sequence). The CDR3 sequence: CASSLLGQGSGYTF. CDR3 in DNA: TGTGCCAGCAGTTTACTCGGACAGGGGAGCGGCTACACCTTC.

This clonotype was counted only a few times. The chain employs TRBV9 and TRBJ2-6, with a possible D match to TRBD1 (6 bases). Germline CDR1 SGDLS, CDR2 YYNGEE. The V end lost 0 bases, the J end lost 0 bases, and 7 bases lay between the germline ends. The CDR3 loop spans 16 amino acids. The CDR3 bases are TGTGCCAGCAGCGTAGGACAGGTCTCTGGGGCCAACGTCCTGACTTTC. It specifies CASSVGQVSGANVLTF.

This clonotype was counted ten times or more. The chain's CDR3 is CASSWRRVAGDYEQYF. CDR3 bases: TGTGCCAGCAGCTGGCGGAGGGTTGCGGGAGACTACGAGCAGTACTTC. V usage is TRBV11-2 and J usage is TRBJ2-7, with 7 bases identical to TRBD2. In germline, CDR1 is SGHAT, CDR2 FQNNGV. With 4 bases clipped from V and 3 bases from J, the junction kept 12 bases outside the gene matches. The CDR3 totals 16 residues.

This chain joins TRBV14 and TRBJ2-7; 7 nucleotides agree with TRBD2. The CDR3 consists of 16 residues. Germline V gene data show CDR1 as SGHDN and CDR2 as FVKESK. V was clipped by 1 base and J by 4 bases; unmatched bases: 10. The DNA of the CDR3 is TGTGCCAGCAGCCAAGGGTCAACTCGCGGGAGATACGAGCAGTACTTC. Amino acids: CASSQGSTRGRYEQYF.

The chain recombines TRBV20-1 with TRBJ2-1; D might be TRBD2 (5 bases). The germline gives CDR1 DFQATT, CDR2 SNEGSKA (reference sequence). The CDR3 has 14 residues. V was trimmed by 5 bases and J by 2 bases, leaving 13 bases between them. As DNA, the CDR3 is TGCAGTGCTCCGTCTAGCAGACCCTACAATGAGCAGTTCTTC. It encodes CSAPSSRPYNEQFF.

This clonotype was observed a few times. The CDR3 reads CASSPGVSRLDGYTF. Written as DNA, the CDR3 is TGTGCCAGCTCACCAGGCGTCTCCCGCTTAGATGGCTACACCTTC. The V and J genes are TRBV18 and TRBJ1-2; D remains unclear. From germline, CDR1 is KGHSH and CDR2 LQKENI. V dropped 2 bases and J dropped 6 bases, with 16 bases sitting between them. This CDR3 spans 15 amino acids. The full variable domain, rest sourced from reference TRBV18 and TRBJ1-2, is NAGVMQNPRHLVRRRGQEARLRCSPMKGHSHVYWYRQLPEEGLKFMVYLQKENIIDESGMPKERFSAEFPKEGPSILRIQQVVRGDSAAYFCASSPGVSRLDGYTFGSGTRLTVV.

This clonotype came up a few times. V usage is TRBV28 and J usage is TRBJ2-3; the match to TRBD2 covers 12 bases. Germline V gene data show CDR1 as MDHEN and CDR2 as SYDVKM. The CDR3 length is 17 residues. With V trimmed by 5 bases and J by 0 bases, 6 bases remained unmatched. The CDR3 DNA reads as TGTGCCAGCAGTCCCGGACTAGCGGGAATTAGCACAGATACGCAGTATTTT. As protein: CASSPGLAGISTDTQYF.

The chain uses TRBV19 and TRBJ2-3; the D is unclear. V lost 1 base and J 10 bases, leaving 15 bases between the germline ends. The V gene's germline CDR1 is LNHDA and CDR2 SQIVND (reference sequence). The CDR3 is 14 residues long. The CDR3 spells CASSIGVLKEPQYF. The CDR3 DNA is TGTGCCAGTAGTATAGGAGTACTCAAAGAGCCGCAGTATTTT.

This clonotype has at least ten counts. The rearrangement links TRBV6-1 to TRBJ1-5; D may be TRBD1 (6 bases). V was trimmed by 0 bases and J by 10 bases, leaving 16 bases between them. CDR3 size: 15 residues. The V gene's germline CDR1 is MNHNS and CDR2 SASEGT. DNA of the CDR3: TGTGCCAGCAGTGAAGCGTGGGGCAGGGGACTACCCCAGCATTTT. Translation: CASSEAWGRGLPQHF.

The chain carries TRBV4-3 and TRBJ1-4; a weak D match, TRBD1 (6 bases). The germline V gene has CDR1 LGHNA and CDR2 YSLEER. The ends were cut back, 4 bases at V and 4 bases at J, with 19 bases in the middle. CDR3 length equals 17 residues. CDR3 amino acids: CASSPLRGGGDNEKLFF. CDR3 nucleotide sequence: TGCGCCAGCAGCCCCCTCCGAGGGGGTGGGGATAATGAAAAACTGTTTTTT.

This clonotype was seen ten or more times. The rearrangement links TRBV24-1 to TRBJ2-1, with D perhaps matching TRBD1 or TRBD2 (6 bases each). The CDR3 has 16 amino acids. Germline values: CDR1 KGHDR, CDR2 SFDVKD. Trimming cost V 7 bases and J 9 bases, with 24 bases left between them. CDR3 DNA sequence: TGTGCCACCAGCTCCTATGGGCAGGGGAAGGGAGGTGAGCAGTTCTTC. The encoded protein is CATSSYGQGKGGEQFF.